These 5 T cell receptor beta chains originate from one sample sequenced in a study of Graves' ophthalmopathy and Graves' hyperthyroidism. Using RNA transcripts, the TCR beta CDR3 regions were amplified. After a first-round RT-PCR with HTBI primers, a second-round multiplex PCR was run. TCRdb re-analysed the multiplex PCR reads in MiXCR, keeping a single row per CDR3 protein. The profile shows 580,000 or so distinct CDR3 sequences, about two fifths of them singletons. Sequenced input: peripheral blood or thyroid tissue (not recorded which). These receptor sequences come from an adult man with Graves' hyperthyroidism.

For this clonotype: A much larger clone sits a single nucleotide away, making a read error possible. This rearrangement joins TRBV6-5 to TRBJ1-6, with D unresolved. Germline CDR1 and CDR2: MNHEY and SVGAGI. The CDR3 runs to 15 residues. As DNA, the CDR3 is TGTGCCAGCAGGCCACAGAGCTCCTATAGTTCACCCCTCCACTTT. Amino acid sequence: CASRPQSSYSSPLHF.

This chain connects TRBV29-1 to TRBJ1-4, with TRBD1 as a possible D gene (6 bases). The germline V and J ends were trimmed by 8 bases and 8 bases, with 18 bases remaining between them. CDR1 SQVTM and CDR2 ANQGSEA come from the germline V gene. The CDR3 has 13 residues. CDR3 loop: CSSGQHKDEKLFF. DNA for the CDR3: TGCAGCTCGGGACAACATAAGGACGAAAAACTGTTTTTT. The entire variable domain, with the rest obtained from reference TRBV29-1 and TRBJ1-4, is as follows: SAVISQKPSRDICQRGTSLTIQCQVDSQVTMMFWYRQQPGQSLTLIATANQGSEATYESGFVIDKFPISRPNLTFSTLTVSNMSPEDSSIYLCSSGQHKDEKLFFGSGTQLSVL.

The rearrangement links TRBV7-9 to TRBJ1-4, with a weak D call TRBD1 (5 bases). Trimming removed 5 bases at V and 1 base at J, with 17 bases between. CDR1 is SEHNR and CDR2 is FQNEAQ in the germline V gene (reference sequence). The CDR3 totals 17 residues. For the CDR3, the DNA is TGTGCCAGCAGCGGTCCCCCCGGGACCAGAACTAATGAAAAACTGTTTTTT. Its translation is CASSGPPGTRTNEKLFF.

This clonotype was observed at least ten times. V is TRBV7-9 and J is TRBJ1-1; 7 nucleotides align to TRBD1. The CDR3 extends over 18 amino acids. Germline V gene data show CDR1 as SEHNR and CDR2 as FQNEAQ (reference sequence). V shed 4 bases, J shed 0 bases, and the junction held 14 bases outside the gene matches. The CDR3 reads CASSSPRGQSAMNTEAFF. CDR3 nucleotide sequence: TGTGCCAGCAGCTCACCCCGGGGACAGAGTGCGATGAACACTGAAGCTTTCTTT.

This clonotype was detected only a few times. The chain joins TRBV6-5 to TRBJ1-1, with 11 bases that match TRBD1. From germline, CDR1 is MNHEY and CDR2 SVGAGI. Trimming took 6 bases from V and 4 from J; bases not matched to a gene: 7. The CDR3 is 15 amino acids. In nucleotides, the CDR3 is TGTGCCAGCAGAACCGCCGGGACAGGGGGCACTGAAGCTTTCTTT. Translation: CASRTAGTGGTEAFF.